The clone carrying this T cell receptor (beta chain) showed up just a few times. Its antigen is still unknown. This entry comes from a study of T cell responses to AZD1222 COVID-19 vaccine. Findings and caveats of the study: Baseline seropositives among AZD1222 recipients totaled only 6 or 7. Donors skewed white British and female; clonal diversity was possibly underestimated. Spike regions recognized by vaccine-associated CD4 TCRs spanned the protein, led by 160-218 and 743-854.

Measured with immunoSEQ multiplex PCR; TCRdb has only the in-frame clones, and not every one. The data contain more than 150,000 clones, about 92% of them singletons. Per germline, CDR1 GTSNPN and CDR2 SVGIG (reference sequence). The V end lost 0 bases, the J end lost 2 bases, and 13 bases lay between the germline ends. The CDR3 has 15 amino acids. This sequence was found in an adult in good health. The specimen was peripheral blood, collected on day 0 of AZD1222 vaccination. This chain joins TRBV30 and TRBJ2-5; the D is unclear. The CDR3 region is CAWSVKLGRQETQYF. CDR3 nucleotides: TGTGCCTGGAGTGTCAAACTCGGCAGGCAAGAGACCCAGTACTTC. Full variable domain (outside the CDR3, taken from reference TRBV30 and TRBJ2-5): SQTIHQWPATLVQPVGSPLSLECTVEGTSNPNLYWYRQAAGRGLQLLFYSVGIGQISSEVPQNLSASRPQDRQFILSSKKLLLSDSGFYLCAWSVKLGRQETQYFGPGTRLLVL.